This T cell receptor (beta chain) was retrieved from a study of T-cell memory formation after mild COVID-19. 5'RACE primed at constant segments yielded TCR alpha and TCR beta cDNA libraries bearing sample barcodes and UMIs. TCRdb fed the 5' RACE reads into MiXCR, producing one record per CDR3 protein. This table holds approximately 65,000 distinct CDR3 sequences, around 15% found once. This CDR3 spans 14 amino acids. Losses at the gene ends were 3 bases for V and 7 bases for J; bases not matched to a gene: 7. This clonotype turned up a few times. This sequence originates from an adult woman who had mild COVID-19 (a few samples of this study predate the infection). Cell type and time point are not known. Sequencing used PBMCs or a T cell subset sorted from them (not recorded which). This chain links TRBV12-3 or TRBV12-4 with TRBJ2-7; 9 bases line up with TRBD2. The CDR3 DNA sequence: TGTGCCAGCAGTTTGGGCGGGGGGGCGCAAGAGCAGTACTTC. Translating it yields CASSLGGGAQEQYF.